Included here is one TCR beta chain sequence, with context. This sample was taken from a study of blood T cell repertoires in COVID-19. Study information: From the United States, Italy and Spain came samples of acute and convalescent COVID-19. Sources were T cells, B-cell-depleted T cells, or PBMCs; the material itself was cDNA or gDNA.

Germline V CDR1 and CDR2: MDHEN, SYDVKM. The trim removed 8 bases at V and 3 bases at J, leaving 6 bases unmatched. The CDR3 spans 14 residues. As originally analysed: Estimation of nucleated cell counts relied on the amplification of reference gene primers. The method was immunoSEQ multiplex PCR; TCRdb's version includes in-frame clones alone and lacks a portion of them. The V and J calls and the clone size are those of that table, but D and trimming were determined from the DNA. There are more than 70,000 clones in the sample; 89% occur only once, and 7.5% to 9.5% lies in the top ten. The sample comprised peripheral blood. The chain couples TRBV28 to TRBJ2-3, with 9 bases matching TRBD1. The origin of this receptor is a man over 45 with acute or convalescent COVID-19. The CDR3 sequence is CASLNRGQTDTQYF. In DNA, the CDR3 is TGTGCCAGCCTTAACAGGGGGCAAACAGATACGCAGTATTTT.